This record looks at one T cell receptor (beta chain) sequence and its context. Its cognate antigen has yet to be identified. Per-nucleotide qualities are absent, and no much larger clonotype sits a single base away. This sample was taken from a study of blood T cell repertoires in COVID-19 (dated by TCRdb to the early 2020s). The study in broad terms: Collaborator samples came from the United States, Italy and Spain and covered acute and convalescent phases of COVID-19. Where available, HLA class I and class II types were obtained from metadata supplied by the sample provider rather than from assay-based typing. The prospective study material was composed of cDNA or gDNA derived from T cells, B-cell-depleted T cells, or PBMCs. Nearly every sample came with metadata listing a de-identified subject ID, COVID-19 status, age in years and sex. The repertoires were made available in a free public database intended to serve as a resource for research on the immune response to SARS-CoV-2. Deeply sampled blood TCRbeta repertoires from subjects exposed to, actively infected with, or recovered from COVID-19 were included in the dataset. Samples were obtained from the ongoing ImmuneRACE study (first 160 participants) and from approximately 1,200 subjects provided by 6 global collaborators.

General study outcomes and caveats: The quantity of clinical and demographic metadata differed by source and by participant and was supplied without curation.

The collaborating institutions used their own protocols to collect whole blood in K2EDTA tubes. Collaborator samples were shipped for TCRbeta analysis as frozen whole blood, isolated PBMCs, or DNA extracted from either sample type. Taken from the germline V gene (reference sequence), the CDR1 and CDR2 loops are LGHDT and YNNKEL. V sheds 1 base and J sheds 1 base, leaving 14 bases between their ends. The CDR3 has 17 amino acids, counting the end cysteine and phenylalanine. Just CDR3 DNA is preserved here, 51 bases in frame from base 1. TCRbeta CDR3 regions were amplified from genomic DNA by means of the immunoSEQ Assay, a bias-controlled multiplex PCR. The paper's processing steps were these. Nucleated cell counts per sample were estimated from amplification of reference gene primers within the assay. To quantify the absolute abundance of each unique TCRbeta CDR3 rearrangement, sequence reads were collapsed and filtered. For each sample, productive Simpson clonality was calculated by taking the square root of Simpson's diversity index across productive rearrangements. TCRdb's version of the immuneACCESS table is confined to in-frame rearrangements and falls short of the full clone set. An unresolved V gene accounts for under half of the shortfall where checked; the remainder is of unknown origin. The DNA was the basis for D and trimming; V, J and clone size are from that table. For this sample there are more than 100,000 clones; more than 75% appear just once. Roughly 2.2% of the sample is in the top ten clones.

The specimen was peripheral blood. The sequence is built from TRBV3-1 (or the pseudogene TRBV3-2) and TRBJ2-4, with TRBD1 perhaps the D gene, on 5 matching bases. The origin of this receptor is a man between 65 and 80 years old with active COVID-19. Here is the DNA: TGTGCCAGCAGCCAAGGGCAGGGAAGTATGGCCAAAAACATTCAGTACTTC. Translated, this gives CASSQGQGSMAKNIQYF.